Detailed here is one T cell receptor beta chain. This entry is derived from a study of T cell changes during pregnancy in multiple sclerosis. Sequencing was performed with immunoSEQ multiplex PCR; in TCRdb, only in-frame clones are kept and a portion is missing. The repertoire holds roughly 76,000 clones, with approximately 90% as singletons. The sequence derives from a female donor with multiple sclerosis, enrolled in a pregnancy study. Sequenced material: CD4+ T cells from peripheral blood mononuclear cells, taken in the second trimester of pregnancy.

The CDR3 protein is CSAYRQETQYF. The CDR3 DNA is TGCAGTGCATACAGACAAGAGACCCAGTACTTC. The V and J genes are TRBV20-1 and TRBJ2-5; D is ambiguous. V was clipped by 6 bases and J by 2 bases, with 7 bases between them. Germline V gives CDR1 DFQATT, CDR2 SNEGSKA (reference sequence). CDR3 length: 11 amino acids.